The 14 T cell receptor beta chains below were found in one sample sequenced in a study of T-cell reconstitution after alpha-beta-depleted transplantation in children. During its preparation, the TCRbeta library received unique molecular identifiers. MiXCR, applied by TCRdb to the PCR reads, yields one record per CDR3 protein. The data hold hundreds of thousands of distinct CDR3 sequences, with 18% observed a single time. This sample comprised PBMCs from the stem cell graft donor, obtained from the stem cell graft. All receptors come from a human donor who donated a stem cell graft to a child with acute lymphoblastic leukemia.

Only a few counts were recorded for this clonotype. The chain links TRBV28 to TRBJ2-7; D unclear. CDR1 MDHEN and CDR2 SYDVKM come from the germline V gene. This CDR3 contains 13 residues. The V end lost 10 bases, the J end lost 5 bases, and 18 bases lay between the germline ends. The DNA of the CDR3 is TGTGCCACCTATACCGGCTCGACAAACGAGCAGTACTTC. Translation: CATYTGSTNEQYF.

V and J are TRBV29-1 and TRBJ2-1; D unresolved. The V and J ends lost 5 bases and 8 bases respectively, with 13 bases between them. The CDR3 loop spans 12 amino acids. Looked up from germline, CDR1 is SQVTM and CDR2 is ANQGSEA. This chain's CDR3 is CSVRPGNDEQFF. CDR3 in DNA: TGCAGCGTTCGCCCAGGAAACGATGAGCAGTTCTTC.

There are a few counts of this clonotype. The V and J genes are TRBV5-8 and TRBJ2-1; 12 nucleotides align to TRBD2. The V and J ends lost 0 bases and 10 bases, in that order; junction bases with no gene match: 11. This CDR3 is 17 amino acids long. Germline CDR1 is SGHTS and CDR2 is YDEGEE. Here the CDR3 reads CASSLALTSGSSLEQFF. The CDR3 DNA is TGTGCCAGCAGCTTGGCCTTGACTAGCGGGAGCAGCTTGGAGCAGTTCTTC.

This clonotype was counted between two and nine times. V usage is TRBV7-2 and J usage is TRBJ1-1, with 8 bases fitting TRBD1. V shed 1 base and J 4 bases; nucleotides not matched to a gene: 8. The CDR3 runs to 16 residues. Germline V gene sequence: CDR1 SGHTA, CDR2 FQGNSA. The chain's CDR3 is CASSLGGGTGSTEAFF. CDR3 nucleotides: TGTGCCAGCAGCTTAGGAGGGGGGACAGGCTCCACTGAAGCTTTCTTT. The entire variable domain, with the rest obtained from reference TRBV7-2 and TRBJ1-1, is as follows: GAGVSQSPSNKVTEKGKDVELRCDPISGHTALYWYRQSLGQGLEFLIYFQGNSAPDKSGLPSDRFSAERTGGSVSTLTIQRTQQEDSAVYLCASSLGGGTGSTEAFFGQGTRLTVV.

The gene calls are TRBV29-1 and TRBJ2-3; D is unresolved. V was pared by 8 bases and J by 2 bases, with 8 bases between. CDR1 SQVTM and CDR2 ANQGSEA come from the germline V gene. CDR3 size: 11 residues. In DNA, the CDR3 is TGCAGCCCTCGGGTCACAGATACGCAGTATTTT. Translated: CSPRVTDTQYF.

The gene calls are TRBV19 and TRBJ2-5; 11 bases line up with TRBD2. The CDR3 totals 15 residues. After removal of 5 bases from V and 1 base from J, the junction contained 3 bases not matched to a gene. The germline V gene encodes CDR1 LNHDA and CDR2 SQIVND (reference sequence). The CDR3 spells CASSSGLAAQETQYF. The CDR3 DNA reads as TGTGCCAGTAGTTCGGGACTAGCGGCCCAAGAGACCCAGTACTTC.

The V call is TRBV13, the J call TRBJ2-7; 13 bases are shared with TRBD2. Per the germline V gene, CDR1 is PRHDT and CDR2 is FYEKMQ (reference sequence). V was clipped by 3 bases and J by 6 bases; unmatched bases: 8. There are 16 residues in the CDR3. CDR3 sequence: CASSLATSGGPLEQYF. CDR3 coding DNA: TGTGCCAGCAGCTTGGCGACTAGCGGGGGGCCCCTCGAGCAGTACTTC. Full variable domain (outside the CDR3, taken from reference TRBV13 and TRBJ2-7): AAGVIQSPRHLIKEKRETATLKCYPIPRHDTVYWYQQGPGQDPQFLISFYEKMQSDKGSIPDRFSAQQFSDYHSELNMSSLELGDSALYFCASSLATSGGPLEQYFGPGTRLTVT.

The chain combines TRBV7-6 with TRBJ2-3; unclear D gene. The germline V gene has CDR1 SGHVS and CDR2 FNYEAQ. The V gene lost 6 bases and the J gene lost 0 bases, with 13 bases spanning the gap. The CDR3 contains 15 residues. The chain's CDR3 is CASSVGVVSTDTQYF. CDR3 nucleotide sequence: TGTGCCAGCAGTGTAGGAGTGGTTAGCACAGATACGCAGTATTTT.

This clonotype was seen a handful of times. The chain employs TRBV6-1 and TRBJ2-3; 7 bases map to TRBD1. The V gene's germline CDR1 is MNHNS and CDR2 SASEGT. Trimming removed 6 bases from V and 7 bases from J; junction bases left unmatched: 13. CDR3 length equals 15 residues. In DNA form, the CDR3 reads TGTGCCAGCAGCAGGGGGACCTCCCCCGGGAATACGCAGTATTTT. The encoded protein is CASSRGTSPGNTQYF.

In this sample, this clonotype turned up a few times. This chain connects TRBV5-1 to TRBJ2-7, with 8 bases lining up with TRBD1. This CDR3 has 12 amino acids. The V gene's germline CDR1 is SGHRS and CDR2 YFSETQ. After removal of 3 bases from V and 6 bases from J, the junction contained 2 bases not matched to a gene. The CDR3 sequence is CASSSTGVEQYF. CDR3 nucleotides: TGCGCCAGCAGCTCGACAGGGGTCGAGCAGTACTTC.

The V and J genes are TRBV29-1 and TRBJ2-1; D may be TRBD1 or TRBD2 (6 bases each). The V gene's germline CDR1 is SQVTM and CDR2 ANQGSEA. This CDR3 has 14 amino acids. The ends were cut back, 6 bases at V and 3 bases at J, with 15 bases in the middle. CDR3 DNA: TGCAGCGTGCCCGAGGGGGGCGGCTACAATGAGCAGTTCTTC. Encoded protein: CSVPEGGGYNEQFF.

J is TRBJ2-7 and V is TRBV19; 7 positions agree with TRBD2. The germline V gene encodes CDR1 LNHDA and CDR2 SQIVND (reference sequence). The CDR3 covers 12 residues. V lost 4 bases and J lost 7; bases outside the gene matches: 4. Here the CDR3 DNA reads TGTGCCAGTAGTACGCCGGGACTAGAGCAGTACTTC. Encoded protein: CASSTPGLEQYF.

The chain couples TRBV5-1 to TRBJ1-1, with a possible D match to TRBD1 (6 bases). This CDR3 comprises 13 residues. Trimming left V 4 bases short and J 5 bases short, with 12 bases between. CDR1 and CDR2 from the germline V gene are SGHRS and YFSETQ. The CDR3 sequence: CASSVQGVTEAFF. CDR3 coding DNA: TGCGCCAGCAGCGTACAGGGTGTTACTGAAGCTTTCTTT.

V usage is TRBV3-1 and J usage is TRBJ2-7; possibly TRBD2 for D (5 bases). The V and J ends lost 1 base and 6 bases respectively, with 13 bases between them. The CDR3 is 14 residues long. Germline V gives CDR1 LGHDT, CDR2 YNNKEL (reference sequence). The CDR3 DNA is TGTGCCAGCAGCCAAGCCGAGGGAATTGGCGAGCAGTACTTC. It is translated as CASSQAEGIGEQYF.